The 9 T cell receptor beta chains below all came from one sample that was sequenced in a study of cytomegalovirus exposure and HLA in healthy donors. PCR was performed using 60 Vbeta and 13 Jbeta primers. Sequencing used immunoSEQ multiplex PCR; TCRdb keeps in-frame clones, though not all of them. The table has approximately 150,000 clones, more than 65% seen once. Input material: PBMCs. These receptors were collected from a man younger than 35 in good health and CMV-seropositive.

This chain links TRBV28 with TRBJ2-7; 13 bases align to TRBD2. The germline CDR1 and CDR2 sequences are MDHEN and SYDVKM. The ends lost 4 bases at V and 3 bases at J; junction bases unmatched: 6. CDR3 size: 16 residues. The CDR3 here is CASSSHGTSGIYEQYV. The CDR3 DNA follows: TGTGCCAGCAGTTCCCACGGGACTAGCGGGATCTACGAGCAGTACGTC.

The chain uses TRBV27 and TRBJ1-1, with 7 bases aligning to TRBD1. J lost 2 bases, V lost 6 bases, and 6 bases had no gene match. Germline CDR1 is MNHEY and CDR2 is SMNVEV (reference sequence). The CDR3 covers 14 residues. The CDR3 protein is CASSRTGFNTEAFF. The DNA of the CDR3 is TGTGCCAGCAGCCGGACAGGATTCAACACTGAAGCTTTCTTT.

The CDR3 is CASTYQAGRGETQYF. CDR3 nucleotides: TGTGCCAGCACCTACCAGGCAGGGAGGGGAGAGACCCAGTACTTC. The V and J genes are TRBV7-8 and TRBJ2-5; 7 positions match TRBD2. Germline V gene data show CDR1 as SGHVS and CDR2 as FQNEAQ. This CDR3 has 15 residues. Trimming removed 7 bases from V and 4 bases from J; junction bases left unmatched: 12.

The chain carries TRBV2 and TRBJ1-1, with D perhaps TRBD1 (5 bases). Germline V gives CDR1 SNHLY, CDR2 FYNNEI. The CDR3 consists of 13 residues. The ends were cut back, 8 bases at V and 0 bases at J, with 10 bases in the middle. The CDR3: CASHRTMNTEAFF. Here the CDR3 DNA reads TGTGCCAGCCACAGGACCATGAACACTGAAGCTTTCTTT.

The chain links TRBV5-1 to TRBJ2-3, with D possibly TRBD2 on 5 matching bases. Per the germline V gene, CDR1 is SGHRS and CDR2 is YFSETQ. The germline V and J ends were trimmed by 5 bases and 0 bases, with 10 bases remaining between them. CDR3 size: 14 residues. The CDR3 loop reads CASRLAISTDTQYF. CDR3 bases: TGCGCCAGCAGATTAGCGATTAGCACAGATACGCAGTATTTT.

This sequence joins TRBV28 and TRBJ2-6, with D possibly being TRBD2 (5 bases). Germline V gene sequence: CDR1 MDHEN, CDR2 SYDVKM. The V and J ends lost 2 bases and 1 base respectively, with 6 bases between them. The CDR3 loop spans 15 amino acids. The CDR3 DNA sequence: TGTGCCAGCAGTTTAGCGGGTTCTGGGGCCAACGTCCTGACTTTC. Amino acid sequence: CASSLAGSGANVLTF.

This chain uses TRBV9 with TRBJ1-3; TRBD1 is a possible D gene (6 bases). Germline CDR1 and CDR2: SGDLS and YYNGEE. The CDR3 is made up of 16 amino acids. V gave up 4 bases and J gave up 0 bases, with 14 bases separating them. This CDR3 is CASSSATGYSGNTIYF. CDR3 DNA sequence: TGTGCCAGCAGCTCAGCGACAGGCTACTCTGGAAACACCATATATTTT.

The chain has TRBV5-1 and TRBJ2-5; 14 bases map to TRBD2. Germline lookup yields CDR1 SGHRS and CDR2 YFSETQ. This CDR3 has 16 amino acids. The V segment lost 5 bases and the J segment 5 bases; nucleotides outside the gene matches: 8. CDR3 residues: CASSPGTSGSWETQYF. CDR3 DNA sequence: TGCGCCAGCAGTCCCGGGACTAGCGGGAGTTGGGAGACCCAGTACTTC.

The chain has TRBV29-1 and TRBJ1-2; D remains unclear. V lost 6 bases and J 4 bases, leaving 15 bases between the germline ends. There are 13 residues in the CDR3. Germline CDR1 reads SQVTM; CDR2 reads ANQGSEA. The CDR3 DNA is TGCAGCGTGGAACAGCGGCTCTCCTATGGCTACACCTTC. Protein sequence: CSVEQRLSYGYTF. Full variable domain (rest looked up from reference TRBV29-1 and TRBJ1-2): SAVISQKPSRDICQRGTSLTIQCQVDSQVTMMFWYRQQPGQSLTLIATANQGSEATYESGFVIDKFPISRPNLTFSTLTVSNMSPEDSSIYLCSVEQRLSYGYTFGSGTRLTVV.